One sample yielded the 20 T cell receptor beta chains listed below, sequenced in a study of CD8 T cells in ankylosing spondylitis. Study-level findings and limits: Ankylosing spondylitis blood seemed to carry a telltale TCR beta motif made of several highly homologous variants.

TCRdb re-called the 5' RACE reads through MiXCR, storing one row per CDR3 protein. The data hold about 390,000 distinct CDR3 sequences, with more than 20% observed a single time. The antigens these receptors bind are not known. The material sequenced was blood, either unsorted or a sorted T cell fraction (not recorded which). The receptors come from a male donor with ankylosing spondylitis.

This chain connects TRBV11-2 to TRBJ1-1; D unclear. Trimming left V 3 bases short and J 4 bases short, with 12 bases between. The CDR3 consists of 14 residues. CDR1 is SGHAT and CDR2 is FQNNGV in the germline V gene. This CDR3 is CASSFVRGSTEAFF. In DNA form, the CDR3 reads TGTGCCAGCAGCTTTGTCCGAGGAAGCACTGAAGCTTTCTTT. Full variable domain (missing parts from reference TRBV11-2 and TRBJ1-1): EAGVAQSPRYKIIEKRQSVAFWCNPISGHATLYWYQQILGQGPKLLIQFQNNGVVDDSQLPKDRFSAERLKGVDSTLKIQPAKLEDSAVYLCASSFVRGSTEAFFGQGTRLTVV.

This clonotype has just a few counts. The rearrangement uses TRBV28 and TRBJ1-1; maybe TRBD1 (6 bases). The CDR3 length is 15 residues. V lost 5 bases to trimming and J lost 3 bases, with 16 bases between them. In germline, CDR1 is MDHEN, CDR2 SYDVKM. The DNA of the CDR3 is TGTGCCAGCAGTATGAGGGGGGGGCGCGACACTGAAGCTTTCTTT. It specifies CASSMRGGRDTEAFF.

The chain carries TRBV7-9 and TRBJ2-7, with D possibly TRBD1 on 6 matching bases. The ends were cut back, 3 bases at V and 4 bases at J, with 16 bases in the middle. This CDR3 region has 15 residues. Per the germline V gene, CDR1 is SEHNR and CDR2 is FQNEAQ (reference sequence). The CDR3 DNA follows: TGTGCCAGCAGCTTTGGGGACACGGGTTCTTACGAGCAGTACTTC. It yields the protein CASSFGDTGSYEQYF.

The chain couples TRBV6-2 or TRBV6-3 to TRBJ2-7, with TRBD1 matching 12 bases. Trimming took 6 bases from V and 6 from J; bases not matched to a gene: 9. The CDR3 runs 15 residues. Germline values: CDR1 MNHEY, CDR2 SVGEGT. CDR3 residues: CASRATGTGGGEQYF. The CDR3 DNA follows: TGTGCCAGCAGGGCGACCGGGACAGGGGGCGGCGAGCAGTACTTC.

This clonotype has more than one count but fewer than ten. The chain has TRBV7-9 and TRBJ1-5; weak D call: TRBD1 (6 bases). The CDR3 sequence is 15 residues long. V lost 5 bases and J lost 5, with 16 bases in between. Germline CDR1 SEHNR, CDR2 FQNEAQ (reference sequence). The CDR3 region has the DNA TGTGCCAGCAGCCCCGAAGGGGGAACGGATCAGCCCCAGCATTTT. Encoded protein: CASSPEGGTDQPQHF.

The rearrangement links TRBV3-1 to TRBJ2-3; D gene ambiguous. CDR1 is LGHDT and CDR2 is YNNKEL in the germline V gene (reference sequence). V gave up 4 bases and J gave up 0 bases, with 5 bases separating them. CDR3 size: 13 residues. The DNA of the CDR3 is TGTGCCAGCAGCCCTGAGAGCACAGATACGCAGTATTTT. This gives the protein CASSPESTDTQYF.

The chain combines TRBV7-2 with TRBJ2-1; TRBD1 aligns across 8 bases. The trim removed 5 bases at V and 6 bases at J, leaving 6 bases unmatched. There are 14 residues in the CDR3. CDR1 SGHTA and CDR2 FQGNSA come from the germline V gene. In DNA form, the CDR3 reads TGTGCCAGCAGCCTGGGACAGGCATCCAATGAGCAGTTCTTC. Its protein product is CASSLGQASNEQFF.

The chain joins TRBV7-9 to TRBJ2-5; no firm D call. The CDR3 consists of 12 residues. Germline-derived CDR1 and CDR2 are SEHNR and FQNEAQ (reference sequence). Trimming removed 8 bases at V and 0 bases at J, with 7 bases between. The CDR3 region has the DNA TGTGCCAGCGGGCCCAACCAAGAGACCCAGTACTTC. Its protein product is CASGPNQETQYF.

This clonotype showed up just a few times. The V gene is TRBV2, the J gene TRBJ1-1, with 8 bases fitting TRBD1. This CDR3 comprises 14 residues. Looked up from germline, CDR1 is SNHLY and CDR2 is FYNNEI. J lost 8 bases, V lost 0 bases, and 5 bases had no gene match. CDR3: CASSEATWTGEAFF. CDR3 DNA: TGTGCCAGCAGTGAAGCTACTTGGACAGGGGAAGCTTTCTTT.

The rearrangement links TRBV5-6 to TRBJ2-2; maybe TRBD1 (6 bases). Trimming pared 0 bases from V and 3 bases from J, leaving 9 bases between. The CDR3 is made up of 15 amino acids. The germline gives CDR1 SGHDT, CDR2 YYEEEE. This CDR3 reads CASSLVRGDTGELFF. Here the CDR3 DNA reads TGTGCCAGCAGCTTGGTCAGGGGTGACACCGGGGAGCTGTTTTTT.

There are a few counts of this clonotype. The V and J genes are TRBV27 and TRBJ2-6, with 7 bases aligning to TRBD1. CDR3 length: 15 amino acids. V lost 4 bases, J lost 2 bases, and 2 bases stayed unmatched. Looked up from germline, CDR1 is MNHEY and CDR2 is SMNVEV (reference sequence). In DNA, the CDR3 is TGTGCCAGCAGTTACGACAGGGCTGGGGCCAACGTCCTGACTTTC. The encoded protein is CASSYDRAGANVLTF.

CDR3 in amino acids: CASSPPVHQNTGELFF. DNA of the CDR3: TGTGCCAGCTCACCACCGGTACACCAGAACACCGGGGAGCTGTTTTTT. This chain uses TRBV18 with TRBJ2-2; D not resolved. This CDR3 has 16 amino acids. Trimming pared 0 bases from V and 1 base from J, leaving 9 bases between. Germline-derived CDR1 and CDR2 are KGHSH and LQKENI.

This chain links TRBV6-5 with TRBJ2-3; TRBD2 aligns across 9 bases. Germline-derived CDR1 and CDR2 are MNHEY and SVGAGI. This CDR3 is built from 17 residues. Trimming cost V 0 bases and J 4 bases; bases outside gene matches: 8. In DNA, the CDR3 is TGTGCCAGCAGTTACTCGAGGGCGGGAGGGCCCGCAGATACGCAGTATTTT. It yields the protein CASSYSRAGGPADTQYF.

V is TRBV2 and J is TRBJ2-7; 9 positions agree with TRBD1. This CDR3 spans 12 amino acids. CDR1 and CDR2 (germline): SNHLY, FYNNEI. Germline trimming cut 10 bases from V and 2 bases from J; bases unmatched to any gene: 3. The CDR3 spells CATGQGPYEQYF. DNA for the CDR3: TGTGCCACAGGACAGGGGCCCTACGAGCAGTACTTC.

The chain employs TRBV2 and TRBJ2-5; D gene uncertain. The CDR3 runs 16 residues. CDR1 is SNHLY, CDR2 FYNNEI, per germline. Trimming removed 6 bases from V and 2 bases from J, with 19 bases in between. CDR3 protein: CASRSLAELTQETQYF. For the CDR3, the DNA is TGTGCCAGCAGGAGTCTGGCGGAGCTAACACAAGAGACCCAGTACTTC. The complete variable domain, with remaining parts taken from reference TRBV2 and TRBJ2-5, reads EPEVTQTPSHQVTQMGQEVILRCVPISNHLYFYWYRQILGQKVEFLVSFYNNEISEKSEIFDDQFSVERPDGSNFTLKIRSTKLEDSAMYFCASRSLAELTQETQYFGPGTRLLVL.

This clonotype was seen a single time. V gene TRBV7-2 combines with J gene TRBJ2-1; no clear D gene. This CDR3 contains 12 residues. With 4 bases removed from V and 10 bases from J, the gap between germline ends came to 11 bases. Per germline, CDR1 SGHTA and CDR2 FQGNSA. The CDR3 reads CASSSTSREQFF. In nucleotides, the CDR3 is TGTGCCAGCAGCTCGACCTCCAGGGAGCAGTTCTTC.

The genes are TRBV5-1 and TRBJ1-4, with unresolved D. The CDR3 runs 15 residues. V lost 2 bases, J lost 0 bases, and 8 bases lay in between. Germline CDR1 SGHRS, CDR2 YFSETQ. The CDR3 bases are TGCGCCAGCAGCTTTTCCGCGGCAACTAATGAAAAACTGTTTTTT. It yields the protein CASSFSAATNEKLFF.

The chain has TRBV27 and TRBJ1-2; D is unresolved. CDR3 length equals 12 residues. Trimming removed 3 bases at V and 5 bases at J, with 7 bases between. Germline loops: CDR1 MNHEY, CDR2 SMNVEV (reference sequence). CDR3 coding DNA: TGTGCCAGCAGTTTCTCAGGTTATGGCTACACCTTC. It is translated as CASSFSGYGYTF.

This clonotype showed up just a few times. CDR3 coding DNA: TGCGCCAGCAGCGAGACAGTTACTAACTATGGCTACACCTTC. Encoded protein: CASSETVTNYGYTF. The rearrangement uses TRBV5-1 and TRBJ1-2; tentatively, D is TRBD1 (5 bases). Per germline, CDR1 SGHRS and CDR2 YFSETQ. The CDR3 loop spans 14 amino acids. V lost 4 bases and J 0 bases, leaving 10 bases between the germline ends.

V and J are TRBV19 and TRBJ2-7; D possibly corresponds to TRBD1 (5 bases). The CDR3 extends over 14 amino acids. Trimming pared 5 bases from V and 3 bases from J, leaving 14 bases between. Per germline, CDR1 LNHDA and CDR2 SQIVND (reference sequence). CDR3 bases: TGTGCCAGTAGTTTCGACAGCGTCCGCTACGAGCAGTACTTC. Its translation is CASSFDSVRYEQYF.